The 18 T cell receptor beta chains below were found in one sample sequenced in a study. TCRdb used MiXCR to reprocess the RT-PCR reads, holding one entry per CDR3 protein. The top ten hold 3.6% of the sample, which has more than 600,000 distinct CDR3 sequences, 11% to 15% seen once. The sample taken for sequencing was memory CD4+ T cells from blood. The receptors originated from a female donor in good health, serving as a healthy control.

The J gene is TRBJ1-4, the V gene TRBV7-8; tentatively, D is TRBD1 (5 bases). Germline CDR1 SGHVS, CDR2 FQNEAQ. The CDR3 spans 14 residues. The germline V and J ends were trimmed by 11 bases and 7 bases, with 20 bases remaining between them. The CDR3 DNA reads as TGTGCCGGAGCTTCGAGGGCGGGGGGTGAAAAACTGTTTTTT. Translated, it gives CAGASRAGGEKLFF.

This clonotype was seen repeatedly, ten times or more. The rearrangement uses TRBV4-3 and TRBJ2-5; D is unclear. The CDR3 is made up of 15 amino acids. Trimming shortened V by 0 bases and J by 5 bases, and 13 bases separated the two germline ends. Germline-derived CDR1 and CDR2 are LGHNA and YSLEER. As DNA, the CDR3 is TGCGCCAGCAGCCAAGAGTTGGGTAACGGGGAGACCCAGTACTTC. Protein sequence: CASSQELGNGETQYF.

The CDR3 protein is CASSFPQTGEREQYF. In DNA form, the CDR3 reads TGTGCCAGCAGCTTTCCACAGACAGGGGAGAGAGAGCAGTACTTC. The chain combines TRBV5-5 with TRBJ2-7; 8 bases match TRBD1. Unmatched junction bases numbered 11, after V lost 2 bases and J lost 7 bases. CDR3 length equals 15 residues. Germline lookup yields CDR1 SGHKS and CDR2 YYEKEE (reference sequence).

The V gene is TRBV27, the J gene TRBJ1-4; 9 nucleotides agree with TRBD1. Germline V gene lookup returns CDR1 MNHEY and CDR2 SMNVEV (reference sequence). Trimming removed 5 bases from V and 5 bases from J; junction bases left unmatched: 6. There are 15 residues in the CDR3. This chain's CDR3 is CASSPGTGQNEKLFF. The CDR3 nucleotides are TGTGCCAGCAGTCCGGGGACAGGGCAAAATGAAAAACTGTTTTTT.

This chain links TRBV12-3 or TRBV12-4 with TRBJ2-7; D remains ambiguous. This CDR3 is 13 amino acids long. Deletions cut 8 bases from V and 0 bases from J, with 11 bases between. The CDR3: CASGKPSSYEQYF. The CDR3 DNA follows: TGTGCCAGCGGGAAGCCGTCCTCCTACGAGCAGTACTTC.

The chain carries TRBV18 and TRBJ2-2, with D perhaps matching TRBD1 (6 bases). This CDR3 contains 16 residues. CDR1 is KGHSH, CDR2 LQKENI, per germline. V gave up 1 base and J gave up 0 bases, with 9 bases separating them. As DNA, the CDR3 is TGTGCCAGCTCACCACAGGGGACAACGAACACCGGGGAGCTGTTTTTT. Residues: CASSPQGTTNTGELFF.

This clonotype was seen only a few times. V is TRBV7-2 and J is TRBJ1-6, with D possibly being TRBD1 (5 bases). This CDR3 is built from 11 residues. Trimming took off 3 bases at V and 13 bases at J, with 7 bases between the two ends. Germline values: CDR1 SGHTA, CDR2 FQGNSA. The CDR3 coding sequence is TGTGCCAGCAGCTTCTGGGGGCCCCTCCACTTT. Translation gives CASSFWGPLHF.

The chain links TRBV5-1 to TRBJ2-2; the D gene is possibly TRBD1 (5 bases). The germline V gene encodes CDR1 SGHRS and CDR2 YFSETQ. CDR3 size: 15 residues. Trimming pared 2 bases from V and 0 bases from J, leaving 8 bases between. The CDR3 coding sequence is TGCGCCAGCAGCTTAACAGGACCGAACACCGGGGAGCTGTTTTTT. Protein product: CASSLTGPNTGELFF.

This clonotype was seen ten or more times. The chain joins TRBV28 to TRBJ2-4; 11 nucleotides line up with TRBD2. Losses at the gene ends were 5 bases for V and 6 bases for J; bases not matched to a gene: 3. Germline assignment: CDR1 MDHEN and CDR2 SYDVKM. The CDR3 consists of 14 residues. The CDR3 DNA follows: TGTGCCAGCAGTCCGACTAGCGGGGTAAACATTCAGTACTTC. This codes for CASSPTSGVNIQYF.

The chain combines TRBV18 with TRBJ2-7; 10 nucleotides match TRBD2. The germline V gene has CDR1 KGHSH and CDR2 LQKENI. This CDR3 is 16 amino acids long. J gave up 4 bases and V 0 bases, and 6 bases lay outside the gene matches. CDR3 amino acids: CASSPPASGRGYEQYF. CDR3 bases: TGTGCCAGCTCACCACCGGCTAGCGGGAGAGGGTACGAGCAGTACTTC. The full variable domain, in which reference TRBV18 and TRBJ2-7 provide the parts outside the CDR3, is NAGVMQNPRHLVRRRGQEARLRCSPMKGHSHVYWYRQLPEEGLKFMVYLQKENIIDESGMPKERFSAEFPKEGPSILRIQQVVRGDSAAYFCASSPPASGRGYEQYFGPGTRLTVT.

This clonotype was counted a few times. The gene calls are TRBV18 and TRBJ1-2, with TRBD1 matching over 11 bases. V was clipped by 2 bases and J by 5 bases; unmatched bases: 7. Germline V gene lookup returns CDR1 KGHSH and CDR2 LQKENI. The CDR3 is made up of 16 amino acids. CDR3 sequence reads: CASSPTRTGGDYGYTF. CDR3 nucleotides: TGTGCCAGCTCACCAACAAGGACAGGGGGCGATTATGGCTACACCTTC. Complete variable domain (other parts from reference TRBV18 and TRBJ1-2): NAGVMQNPRHLVRRRGQEARLRCSPMKGHSHVYWYRQLPEEGLKFMVYLQKENIIDESGMPKERFSAEFPKEGPSILRIQQVVRGDSAAYFCASSPTRTGGDYGYTFGSGTRLTVV.

This clonotype was picked up many times. The chain uses TRBV20-1 and TRBJ2-1; the D gene is possibly TRBD1 (6 bases). V lost 4 bases to trimming and J lost 2 bases, with 12 bases between them. This CDR3 is 14 amino acids long. CDR1 DFQATT and CDR2 SNEGSKA come from the germline V gene (reference sequence). The CDR3 reads CSATDRLAYNEQFF. The CDR3 region has the DNA TGCAGTGCTACCGACAGGTTGGCCTACAATGAGCAGTTCTTC.

V and J are TRBV5-1 and TRBJ2-1, with 14 bases identical to TRBD2. Germline CDR1 is SGHRS and CDR2 is YFSETQ. V shed 0 bases, J shed 7 bases, and the junction held 15 bases outside the gene matches. The CDR3 is 20 amino acids. The CDR3 sequence is CASSLVVTSGGAEVSNEQFF. CDR3 DNA: TGCGCCAGCAGCTTGGTTGTGACTAGCGGGGGGGCCGAGGTATCAAATGAGCAGTTCTTC.

This clonotype was seen only a few times. The chain employs TRBV20-1 and TRBJ1-2, with 9 nucleotides matching TRBD1. The CDR3 sequence is 14 residues long. The germline V gene has CDR1 DFQATT and CDR2 SNEGSKA (reference sequence). The junction had 7 bases not matched to a gene; V was cut back by 5 bases and J by 3 bases. The CDR3: CSASGTGKDYGYTF. CDR3 bases: TGCAGTGCTTCCGGGACAGGGAAGGACTATGGCTACACCTTC.

This clonotype has a handful of counts. The genes are TRBV10-3 and TRBJ1-1; D possibly corresponds to TRBD1 (5 bases). The CDR3 sequence is 12 residues long. Per germline, CDR1 ENHRY and CDR2 SYGVKD. The ends were cut back, 10 bases at V and 7 bases at J, with 16 bases in the middle. CDR3: CANRGVGYEAFF. Here the CDR3 DNA reads TGTGCCAATCGGGGCGTCGGGTATGAAGCTTTCTTT.

In its sample, this clonotype was seen a few times. The rearrangement links TRBV28 to TRBJ2-7, with a weak D call TRBD2 (6 bases). The CDR3 consists of 14 residues. Germline-derived CDR1 and CDR2 are MDHEN and SYDVKM. The V end was cut by 2 bases, the J end by 9 bases, with 17 bases between. The CDR3 sequence is CASSLGWGVNRQYF. The CDR3 DNA follows: TGTGCCAGCAGTTTAGGTTGGGGGGTTAACCGGCAGTACTTC.

This clonotype was detected only a few times. J is TRBJ1-1 and V is TRBV20-1; D unclear. Germline assignment: CDR1 DFQATT and CDR2 SNEGSKA (reference sequence). This CDR3 has 11 residues. V lost 0 bases and J lost 6, with 5 bases in between. CDR3 in DNA: TGCAGTGCTAGAGAAGTTTCTGAAGCTTTCTTT. Translating it yields CSAREVSEAFF.

This clonotype was counted many times. The chain joins TRBV20-1 to TRBJ2-7, with D perhaps TRBD1 or TRBD2 (5 bases each). V dropped 2 bases and J dropped 3 bases, with 20 bases sitting between them. The CDR3 is made up of 16 amino acids. Germline values: CDR1 DFQATT, CDR2 SNEGSKA (reference sequence). The CDR3 sequence: CSARSSFGTANYEQYF. The DNA for the CDR3 is TGCAGTGCTAGATCTTCGTTCGGGACGGCGAACTACGAGCAGTACTTC.